This TCR beta chain came from a study of identical twins. Findings of the study overall: Zero-insertion results could be subject to partial confounding by invariant MAIT and iNKT cells. Low generation-probability sequences were in excess among twin-shared out-of-frame alpha sequences.

This clonotype has a count of ten or more. What it binds is not known. Each donor was a healthy Caucasian. V was pared by 5 bases and J by 7 bases, with 6 bases between. The CDR3 spans 10 residues. Looked up from germline, CDR1 is SQVTM and CDR2 is ANQGSEA. With template switching, a universal primer site was added, and the cDNA carried unique molecular identifiers. MiXCR, applied by TCRdb to the 5' RACE reads, yields one record per CDR3 protein. This table holds approximately 300,000 distinct CDR3 sequences, roughly 9.8% found once. These records were also assigned to another study, of yellow fever vaccine responses in identical twins.

The TCR sequence derives from a woman aged 18-29 years in good health. Sequencing was performed on CD8+ T cells sorted from blood. The V gene is TRBV29-1, the J gene TRBJ2-1; no clear D. The CDR3 nucleotides are TGCAGCGTTACCCGGAATGAGCAGTTCTTC. Amino acid sequence: CSVTRNEQFF.